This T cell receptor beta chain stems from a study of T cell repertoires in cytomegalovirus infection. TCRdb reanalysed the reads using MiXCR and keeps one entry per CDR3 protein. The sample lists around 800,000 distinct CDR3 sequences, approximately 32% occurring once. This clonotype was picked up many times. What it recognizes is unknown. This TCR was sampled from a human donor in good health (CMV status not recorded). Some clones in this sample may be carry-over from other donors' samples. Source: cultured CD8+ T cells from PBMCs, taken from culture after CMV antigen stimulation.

CDR3 residues: CASTHTESSYNEQFF. CDR3 in DNA: TGTGCCAGCACCCATACAGAAAGCTCCTACAATGAGCAGTTCTTC. The chain combines TRBV12-3 or TRBV12-4 with TRBJ2-1; D unresolved. V lost 7 bases to trimming and J lost 0 bases, with 13 bases between them. The CDR3 is 15 residues long.